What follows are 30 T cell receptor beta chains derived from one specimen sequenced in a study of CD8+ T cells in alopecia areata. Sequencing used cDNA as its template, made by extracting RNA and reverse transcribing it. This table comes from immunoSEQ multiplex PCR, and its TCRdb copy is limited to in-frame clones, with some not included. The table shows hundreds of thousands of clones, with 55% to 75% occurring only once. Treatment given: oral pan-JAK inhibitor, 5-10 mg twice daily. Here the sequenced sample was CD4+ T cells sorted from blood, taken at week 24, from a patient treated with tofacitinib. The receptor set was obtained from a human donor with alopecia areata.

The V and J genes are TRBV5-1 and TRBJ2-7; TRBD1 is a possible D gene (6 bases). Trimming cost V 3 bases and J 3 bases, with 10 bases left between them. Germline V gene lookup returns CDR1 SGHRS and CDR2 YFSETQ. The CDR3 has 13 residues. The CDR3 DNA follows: TGCGCCAGCAGCTCCGGACAGTTCTACGAGCAGTACTTC. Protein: CASSSGQFYEQYF.

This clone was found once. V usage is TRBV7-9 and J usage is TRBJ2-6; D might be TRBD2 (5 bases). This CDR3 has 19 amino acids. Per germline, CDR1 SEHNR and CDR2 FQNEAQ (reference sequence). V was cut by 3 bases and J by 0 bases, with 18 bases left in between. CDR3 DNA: TGTGCCAGCAGCTTGATCCGACTAAGAACCAGCTCTGGGGCCAACGTCCTGACTTTC. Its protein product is CASSLIRLRTSSGANVLTF.

The CDR3 protein is CAWNPPGYRASNQPQHF. CDR3 sequence (DNA): TGTGCCTGGAACCCCCCCGGGTACAGGGCTAGCAATCAGCCCCAGCATTTT. The V gene is TRBV30, the J gene TRBJ1-5, with D perhaps TRBD1 (6 bases). Per the germline V gene, CDR1 is GTSNPN and CDR2 is SVGIG (reference sequence). The CDR3 loop spans 17 amino acids. Trimming removed 4 bases from V and 0 bases from J, with 19 bases in between. Complete variable domain (other parts from reference TRBV30 and TRBJ1-5): SQTIHQWPATLVQPVGSPLSLECTVEGTSNPNLYWYRQAAGRGLQLLFYSVGIGQISSEVPQNLSASRPQDRQFILSSKKLLLSDSGFYLCAWNPPGYRASNQPQHFGDGTRLSIL.

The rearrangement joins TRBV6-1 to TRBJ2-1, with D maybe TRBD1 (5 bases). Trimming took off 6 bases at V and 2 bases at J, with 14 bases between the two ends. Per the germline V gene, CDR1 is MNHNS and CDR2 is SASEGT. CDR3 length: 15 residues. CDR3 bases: TGTGCCAGCAGGTCCCCAGGGCTTACCTACAATGAGCAGTTCTTC. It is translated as CASRSPGLTYNEQFF.

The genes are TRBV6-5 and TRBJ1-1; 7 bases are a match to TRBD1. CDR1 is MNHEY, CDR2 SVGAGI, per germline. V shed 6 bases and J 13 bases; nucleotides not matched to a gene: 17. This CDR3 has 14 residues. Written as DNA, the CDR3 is TGTGCCAGCAGCGAACTAGGGGACAGACACCGCGGTTTCTTT. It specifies CASSELGDRHRGFF.

CDR3 bases: TGCGCCAGCAGCTTGCCAACGGGGCGTCAAGAGACCCAGTACTTC. This translates into CASSLPTGRQETQYF. This sequence joins TRBV5-1 and TRBJ2-5, with D perhaps assigned TRBD1 or TRBD2 (5 bases each). V was pared by 1 base and J by 2 bases, with 12 bases between. This CDR3 has 15 amino acids. Germline V gene sequence: CDR1 SGHRS, CDR2 YFSETQ.

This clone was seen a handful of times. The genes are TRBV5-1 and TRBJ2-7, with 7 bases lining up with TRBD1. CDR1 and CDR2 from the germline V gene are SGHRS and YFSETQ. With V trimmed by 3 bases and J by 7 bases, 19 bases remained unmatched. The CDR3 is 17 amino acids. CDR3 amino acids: CASSSKQGYGGIKEQYF. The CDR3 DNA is TGCGCCAGCAGCTCAAAACAGGGGTACGGCGGCATCAAAGAGCAGTACTTC.

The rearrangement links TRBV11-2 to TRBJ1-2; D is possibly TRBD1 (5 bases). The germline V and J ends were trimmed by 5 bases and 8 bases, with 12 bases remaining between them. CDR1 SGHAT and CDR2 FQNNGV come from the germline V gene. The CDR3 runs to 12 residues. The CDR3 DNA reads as TGTGCCAGCAGCCTACAGGAGGGAGGCTACACCTTC. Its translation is CASSLQEGGYTF.

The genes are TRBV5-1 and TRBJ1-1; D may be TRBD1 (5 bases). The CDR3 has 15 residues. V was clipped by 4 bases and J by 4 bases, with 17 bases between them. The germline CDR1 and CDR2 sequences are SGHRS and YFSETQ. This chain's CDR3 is CASSVAGSRSTEAFF. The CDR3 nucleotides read TGCGCCAGCAGCGTAGCAGGGAGCCGATCCACTGAAGCTTTCTTT.

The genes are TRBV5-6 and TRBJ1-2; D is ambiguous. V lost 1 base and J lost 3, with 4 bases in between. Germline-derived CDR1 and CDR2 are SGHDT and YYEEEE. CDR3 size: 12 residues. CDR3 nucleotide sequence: TGTGCCAGCAGCTTGAATGACTATGGCTACACCTTC. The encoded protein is CASSLNDYGYTF.

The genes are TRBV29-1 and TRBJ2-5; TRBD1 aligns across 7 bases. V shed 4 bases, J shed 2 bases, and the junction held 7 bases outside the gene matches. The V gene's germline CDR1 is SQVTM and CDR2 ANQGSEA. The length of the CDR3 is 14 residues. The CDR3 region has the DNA TGCAGCGTTGTGATAGGGACAGCACAAGAGACCCAGTACTTC. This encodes CSVVIGTAQETQYF.

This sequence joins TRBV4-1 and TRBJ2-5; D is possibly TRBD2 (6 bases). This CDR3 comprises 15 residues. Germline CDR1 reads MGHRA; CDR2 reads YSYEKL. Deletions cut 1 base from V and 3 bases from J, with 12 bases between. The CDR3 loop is CASSQGPAGKETQYF. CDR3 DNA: TGCGCCAGCAGCCAAGGTCCCGCGGGGAAAGAGACCCAGTACTTC.

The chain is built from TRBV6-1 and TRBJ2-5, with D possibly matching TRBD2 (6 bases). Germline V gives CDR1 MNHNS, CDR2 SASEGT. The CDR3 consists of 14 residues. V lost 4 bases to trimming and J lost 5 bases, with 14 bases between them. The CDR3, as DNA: TGTGCCAGCAGTGGGGGGAGGCTTAGCGAGACCCAGTACTTC. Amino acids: CASSGGRLSETQYF.

CDR3 in amino acids: CASSSSGLAGAHTGELFF. The CDR3 DNA follows: TGTGCCAGCAGCTCCTCGGGACTAGCGGGGGCTCACACCGGGGAGCTGTTTTTT. The chain combines TRBV5-6 with TRBJ2-2; 14 bases align to TRBD2. CDR1 is SGHDT and CDR2 is YYEEEE in the germline V gene. V shed 3 bases, J shed 3 bases, and the junction held 7 bases outside the gene matches. The length of the CDR3 is 18 residues.

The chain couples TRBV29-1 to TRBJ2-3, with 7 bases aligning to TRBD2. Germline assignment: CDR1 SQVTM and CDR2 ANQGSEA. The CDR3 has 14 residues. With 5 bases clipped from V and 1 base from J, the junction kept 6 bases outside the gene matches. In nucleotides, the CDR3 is TGCAGCGTTCTAGGGGCGGGGGGCACAGATACGCAGTATTTT. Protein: CSVLGAGGTDTQYF.

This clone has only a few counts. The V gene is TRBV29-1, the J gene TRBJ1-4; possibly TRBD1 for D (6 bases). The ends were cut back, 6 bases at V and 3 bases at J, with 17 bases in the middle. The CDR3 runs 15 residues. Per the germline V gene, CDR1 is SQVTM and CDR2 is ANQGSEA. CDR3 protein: CSVSTGLRANEKLFF. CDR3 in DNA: TGCAGCGTCAGTACAGGGTTACGTGCTAATGAAAAACTGTTTTTT.

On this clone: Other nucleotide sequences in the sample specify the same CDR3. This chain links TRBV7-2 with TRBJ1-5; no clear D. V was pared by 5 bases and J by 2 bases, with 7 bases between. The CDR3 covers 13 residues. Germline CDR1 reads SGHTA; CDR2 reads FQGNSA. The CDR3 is CASSPPGNQPQHF. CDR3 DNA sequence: TGTGCCAGCAGCCCCCCGGGCAATCAGCCCCAGCATTTT.

CDR3 sequence reads: CASSSGGGNYNEQFF. DNA of the CDR3: TGTGCCAGCAGCTCCGGCGGGGGTAACTACAATGAGCAGTTCTTC. The chain joins TRBV9 to TRBJ2-1; TRBD2 agrees at 7 bases. The V and J ends lost 4 bases and 3 bases, in that order; junction bases with no gene match: 7. The CDR3 extends over 15 amino acids. Germline loops: CDR1 SGDLS, CDR2 YYNGEE.

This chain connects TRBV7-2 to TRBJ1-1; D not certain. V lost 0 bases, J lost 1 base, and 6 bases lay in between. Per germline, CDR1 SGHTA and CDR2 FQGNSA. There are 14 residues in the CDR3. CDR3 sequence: CASSLAHKNTEAFF. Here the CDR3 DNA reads TGTGCCAGCAGCTTAGCGCACAAGAACACTGAAGCTTTCTTT.

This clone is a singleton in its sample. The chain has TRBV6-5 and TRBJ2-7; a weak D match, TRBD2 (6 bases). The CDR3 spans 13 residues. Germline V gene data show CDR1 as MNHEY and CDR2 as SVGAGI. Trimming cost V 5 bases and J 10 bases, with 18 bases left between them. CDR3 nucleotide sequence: TGTGCCAGCAGTCTACCTGGTCTTGGGACTCAGTACTTC. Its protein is CASSLPGLGTQYF.

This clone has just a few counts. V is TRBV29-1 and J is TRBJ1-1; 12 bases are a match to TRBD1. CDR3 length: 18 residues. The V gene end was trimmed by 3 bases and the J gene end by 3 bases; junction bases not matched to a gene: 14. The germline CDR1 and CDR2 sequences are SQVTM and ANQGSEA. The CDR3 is CSVDDHPGQGAMDTEAFF. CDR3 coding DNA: TGCAGCGTTGATGACCACCCGGGACAGGGGGCGATGGACACTGAAGCTTTCTTT.

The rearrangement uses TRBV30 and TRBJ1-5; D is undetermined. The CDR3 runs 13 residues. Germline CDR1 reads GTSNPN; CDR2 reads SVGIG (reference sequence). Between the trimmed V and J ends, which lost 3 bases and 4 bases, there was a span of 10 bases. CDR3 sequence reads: CAWSGSVNQPQHF. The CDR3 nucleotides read TGTGCCTGGAGCGGCTCTGTTAATCAGCCCCAGCATTTT.

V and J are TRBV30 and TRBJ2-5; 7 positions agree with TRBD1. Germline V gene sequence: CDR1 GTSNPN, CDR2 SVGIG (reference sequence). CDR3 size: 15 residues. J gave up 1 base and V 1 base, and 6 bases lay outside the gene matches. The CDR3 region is CAWSGNWDSQETQYF. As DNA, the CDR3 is TGTGCCTGGAGTGGGAACTGGGACAGCCAAGAGACCCAGTACTTC.

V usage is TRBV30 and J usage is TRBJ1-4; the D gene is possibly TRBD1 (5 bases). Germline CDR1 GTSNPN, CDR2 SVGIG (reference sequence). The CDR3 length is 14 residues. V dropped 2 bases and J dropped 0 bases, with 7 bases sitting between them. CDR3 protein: CAWSRQTTNEKLFF. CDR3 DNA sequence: TGTGCCTGGAGTAGACAGACAACTAATGAAAAACTGTTTTTT. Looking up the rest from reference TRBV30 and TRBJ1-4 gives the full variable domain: SQTIHQWPATLVQPVGSPLSLECTVEGTSNPNLYWYRQAAGRGLQLLFYSVGIGQISSEVPQNLSASRPQDRQFILSSKKLLLSDSGFYLCAWSRQTTNEKLFFGSGTQLSVL.

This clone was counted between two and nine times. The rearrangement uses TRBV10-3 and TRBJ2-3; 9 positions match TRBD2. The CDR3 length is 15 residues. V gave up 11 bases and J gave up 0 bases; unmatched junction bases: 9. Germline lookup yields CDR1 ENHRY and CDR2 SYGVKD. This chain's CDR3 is CAVGSSGGSTDTQYF. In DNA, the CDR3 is TGTGCCGTCGGAAGTAGCGGGGGAAGCACAGATACGCAGTATTTT.

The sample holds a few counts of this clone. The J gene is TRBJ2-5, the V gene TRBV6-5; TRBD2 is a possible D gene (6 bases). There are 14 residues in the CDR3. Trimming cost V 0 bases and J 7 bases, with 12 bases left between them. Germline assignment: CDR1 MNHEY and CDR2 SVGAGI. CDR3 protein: CASSYSGGIGTQYF. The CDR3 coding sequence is TGTGCCAGCAGTTACTCTGGGGGGATTGGGACCCAGTACTTC.

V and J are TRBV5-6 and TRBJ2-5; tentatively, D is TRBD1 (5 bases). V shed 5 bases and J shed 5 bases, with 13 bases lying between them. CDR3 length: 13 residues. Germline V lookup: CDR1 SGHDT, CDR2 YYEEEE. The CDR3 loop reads CASRDTSRETQYF. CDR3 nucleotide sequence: TGTGCCAGCAGGGACACATCCCGGGAGACCCAGTACTTC. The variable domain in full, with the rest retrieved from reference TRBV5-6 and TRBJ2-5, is DAGVTQSPTHLIKTRGQQVTLRCSPKSGHDTVSWYQQALGQGPQFIFQYYEEEERQRGNFPDRFSGHQFPNYSSELNVNALLLGDSALYLCASRDTSRETQYFGPGTRLLVL.

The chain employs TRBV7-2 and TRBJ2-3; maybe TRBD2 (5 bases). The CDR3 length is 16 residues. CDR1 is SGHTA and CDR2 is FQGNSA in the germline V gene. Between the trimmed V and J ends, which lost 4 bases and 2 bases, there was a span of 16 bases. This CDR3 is CASSYRGGGSTDTQYF. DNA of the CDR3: TGTGCCAGCAGCTACCGAGGTGGCGGGTCCACAGATACGCAGTATTTT.

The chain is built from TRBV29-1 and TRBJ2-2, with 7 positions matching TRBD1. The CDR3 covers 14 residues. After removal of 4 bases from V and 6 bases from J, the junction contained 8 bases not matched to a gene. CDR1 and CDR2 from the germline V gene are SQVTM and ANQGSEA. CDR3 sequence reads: CSVAPGGSSGELFF. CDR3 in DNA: TGCAGCGTTGCGCCAGGGGGATCCTCCGGGGAGCTGTTTTTT.

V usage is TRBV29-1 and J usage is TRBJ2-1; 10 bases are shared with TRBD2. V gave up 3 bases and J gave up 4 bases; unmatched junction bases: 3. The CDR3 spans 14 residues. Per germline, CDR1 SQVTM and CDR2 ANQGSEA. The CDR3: CSVDRSGGYNEQFF. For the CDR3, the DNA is TGCAGCGTTGACCGTAGCGGGGGGTACAATGAGCAGTTCTTC.